This T cell receptor (beta chain) was captured by sequencing in a study of blood T cell repertoires in COVID-19. Whole-study context: The analysed material was cDNA or gDNA that came from T cells, B-cell-depleted T cells, or PBMCs.

Original methodology: Nucleated cell counts were estimated from reference gene primer amplification. Produced via immunoSEQ multiplex PCR; TCRdb's table is partial and in-frame only. The V and J calls and the clone size are those of that table, but D and trimming were determined from the DNA. The sample carries 55,000 to 70,000 clones, over 85% recorded once. Germline CDR1 and CDR2: SGHTA and FQGNSA. This CDR3 comprises 16 residues. Trimming pared 5 bases from V and 2 bases from J, leaving 19 bases between. This TCR derives from a human donor in a cohort sampled during active COVID-19. The material sequenced was peripheral blood. The rearrangement links TRBV7-2 to TRBJ2-7, with D possibly being TRBD2 (5 bases). The CDR3 bases are TGTGCCAGCAGCAAGGTCAGCGGCCCGAATACCTACGAGCAGTACTTC. Translated, it gives CASSKVSGPNTYEQYF.